This T cell receptor (beta chain) emerged from a study of T cell repertoires in cytomegalovirus infection. Trimming stripped 2 bases from V and 1 base from J, with 9 bases between. CDR3 length: 14 residues. TCRdb re-called the reads through MiXCR, storing one row per CDR3 protein. The sample yields 230,000 or so distinct CDR3 sequences, approximately 15% seen once. This TCR was recovered from a human donor in good health (CMV status not recorded). Some clones in this sample may be carry-over from other donors' samples. What was sequenced was CD8+ T cells from PBMCs. The chain combines TRBV12-3 or TRBV12-4 with TRBJ2-7, with D perhaps being TRBD1 or TRBD2 (5 bases each). DNA for the CDR3: TGTGCCAGCAGTTTATGGGGGACGTCCTACGAGCAGTACTTC. This sequence encodes CASSLWGTSYEQYF.